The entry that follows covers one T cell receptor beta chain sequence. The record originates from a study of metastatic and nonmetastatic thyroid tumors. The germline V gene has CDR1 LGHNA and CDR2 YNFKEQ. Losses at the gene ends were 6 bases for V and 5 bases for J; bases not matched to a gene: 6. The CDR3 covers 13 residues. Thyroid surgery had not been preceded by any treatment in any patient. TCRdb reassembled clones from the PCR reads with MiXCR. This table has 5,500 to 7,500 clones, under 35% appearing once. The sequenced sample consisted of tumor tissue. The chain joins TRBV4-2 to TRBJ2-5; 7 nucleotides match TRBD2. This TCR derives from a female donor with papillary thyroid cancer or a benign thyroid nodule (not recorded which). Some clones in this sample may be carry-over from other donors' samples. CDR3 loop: CASRKAGWETQYF. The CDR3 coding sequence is TGTGCCAGCAGGAAAGCGGGATGGGAGACCCAGTACTTC.